Reported below is one TCR beta chain. Its antigen is unidentified. One junction end does not reproduce the germline sequence, and a read error may be involved. Alongside a J-beta primer mix, a sample-barcoded 5' primer served in a second PCR lasting roughly 6 to 11 cycles. TCRdb reprocessed the 5' RACE reads with MiXCR, giving one entry per CDR3 protein. The sample includes hundreds of thousands of distinct CDR3 sequences, 24% of them seen just once. CDR3 size: 15 residues. The germline CDR1 and CDR2 sequences are KGHDR and SFDVKD. This sample is drawn from a study of blood T cells in healthy people across ages. Study outcomes and limitations: Long-lived donors exceeded aged donors in naive CD4+ cells and diversity.

These data were also reused for a study on T cells of mothers and their children. From that paper: Related and unrelated pairs show similar shaping of TCR recombination output by thymic selection.

This clonotype originated in a boy between 5 and 17 years old in good health. The chain has TRBV24-1 and TRBJ1-2; 10 nucleotides agree with TRBD1. Input material: blood. The CDR3 DNA sequence: TGTGCCACCAGTGATTCCCGACAGGGGGCGAGGGGCTACGCCTTC. Translation gives CATSDSRQGARGYAF.